This entry features one T cell receptor (beta chain) sequence. The target antigen is unknown. These data originate in a study of radiotherapy plus CTLA-4 blockade in lung cancer. Study-wide results and caveats: The study found tumor-derived TCR clones expanded in blood after radiotherapy plus ipilimumab.

This table comes from immunoSEQ multiplex PCR, and its TCRdb copy is limited to in-frame clones, with some not included. There are about 62,000 clones in the sample; around 69% occur only once, and 2.9% lies in the top ten. Focal radiation was given together with CTLA-4 blockade (ipilimumab) to patients with chemo-refractory metastatic non-small-cell lung cancer. Germline V lookup: CDR1 SGHRS, CDR2 YFSETQ. CDR3 length: 20 residues. V lost 1 base to trimming and J lost 0 bases, with 24 bases between them. The TCR was taken from a human donor with non-small cell lung cancer who had a complete response to radiotherapy plus ipilimumab. The rearrangement uses TRBV5-1 and TRBJ2-3; D possibly corresponds to TRBD2 (5 bases). The sample here was peripheral blood, taken from a patient treated with radiotherapy plus ipilimumab. The CDR3 is CASSLSAGGSKISSTDTQYF. CDR3 coding DNA: TGCGCCAGCAGCTTGTCTGCGGGCGGATCCAAGATTTCTAGCACAGATACGCAGTATTTT.